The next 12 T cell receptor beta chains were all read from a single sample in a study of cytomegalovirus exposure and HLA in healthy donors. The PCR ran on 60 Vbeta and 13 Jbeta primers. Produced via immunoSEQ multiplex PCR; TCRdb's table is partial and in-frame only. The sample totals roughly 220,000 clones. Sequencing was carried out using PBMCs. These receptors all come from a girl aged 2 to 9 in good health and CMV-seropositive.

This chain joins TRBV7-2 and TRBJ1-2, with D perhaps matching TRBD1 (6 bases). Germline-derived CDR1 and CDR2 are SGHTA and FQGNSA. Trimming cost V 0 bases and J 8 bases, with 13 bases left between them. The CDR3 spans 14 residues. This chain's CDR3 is CASSLARGARGYTF. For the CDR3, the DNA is TGTGCCAGCAGCTTAGCCCGGGGGGCGAGAGGCTACACCTTC.

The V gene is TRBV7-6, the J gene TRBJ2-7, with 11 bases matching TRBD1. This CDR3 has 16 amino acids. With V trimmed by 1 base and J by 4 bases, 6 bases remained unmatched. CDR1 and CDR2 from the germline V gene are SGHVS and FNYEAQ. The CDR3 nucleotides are TGTGCCAGCAGCTTAGGGCCCGGGACAGGGGGTTACGAGCAGTACTTC. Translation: CASSLGPGTGGYEQYF.

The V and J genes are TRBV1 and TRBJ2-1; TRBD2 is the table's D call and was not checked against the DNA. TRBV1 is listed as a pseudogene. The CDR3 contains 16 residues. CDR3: CTSSQDPPTTPNEQFF. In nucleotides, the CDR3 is TGCACCAGCAGCCAAGATCCCCCGACTACCCCCAATGAGCAGTTCTTC.

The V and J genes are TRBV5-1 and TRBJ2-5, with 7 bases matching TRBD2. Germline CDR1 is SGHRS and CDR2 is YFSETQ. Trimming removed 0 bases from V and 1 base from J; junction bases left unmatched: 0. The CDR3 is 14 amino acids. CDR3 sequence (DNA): TGCGCCAGCAGCTTGGGGGAGGGCCAAGAGACCCAGTACTTC. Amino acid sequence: CASSLGEGQETQYF.

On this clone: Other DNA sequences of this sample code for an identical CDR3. The CDR3 sequence is CAWSADSYEQYF. DNA for the CDR3: TGTGCCTGGAGTGCTGACAGCTACGAGCAGTACTTC. The V call is TRBV30, the J call TRBJ2-7; possibly TRBD1 for D (5 bases). There are 12 residues in the CDR3. In germline, CDR1 is GTSNPN, CDR2 SVGIG (reference sequence). V lost 1 base and J 3 bases, leaving 7 bases between the germline ends.

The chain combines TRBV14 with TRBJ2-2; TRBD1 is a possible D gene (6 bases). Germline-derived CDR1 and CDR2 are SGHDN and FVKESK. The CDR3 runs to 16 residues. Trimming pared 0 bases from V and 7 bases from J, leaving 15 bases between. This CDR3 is CASSQEEVRGHGELFF. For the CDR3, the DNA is TGTGCCAGCAGCCAAGAGGAGGTCAGGGGCCACGGGGAGCTGTTTTTT.

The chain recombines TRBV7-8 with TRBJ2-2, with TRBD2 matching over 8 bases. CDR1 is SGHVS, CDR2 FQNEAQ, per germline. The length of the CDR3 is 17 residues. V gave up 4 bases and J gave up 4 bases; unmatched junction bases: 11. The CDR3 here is CASSYPPGLVSTGELFF. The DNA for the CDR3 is TGTGCCAGCAGCTACCCGCCGGGACTAGTAAGCACCGGGGAGCTGTTTTTT.

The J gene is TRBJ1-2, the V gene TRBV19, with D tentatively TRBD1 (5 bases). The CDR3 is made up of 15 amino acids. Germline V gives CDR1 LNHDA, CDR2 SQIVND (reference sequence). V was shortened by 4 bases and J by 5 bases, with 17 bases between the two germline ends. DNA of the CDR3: TGTGCCAGTAGTAAGCGGGACGCAGGGCCTTATGGCTACACCTTC. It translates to CASSKRDAGPYGYTF.

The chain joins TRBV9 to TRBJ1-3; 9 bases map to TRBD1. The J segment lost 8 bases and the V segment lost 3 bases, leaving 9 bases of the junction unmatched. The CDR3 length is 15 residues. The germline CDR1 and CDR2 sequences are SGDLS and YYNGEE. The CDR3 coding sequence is TGTGCCAGCAGCGCCCATAACAGGGACAGGGACACCATATATTTT. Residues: CASSAHNRDRDTIYF. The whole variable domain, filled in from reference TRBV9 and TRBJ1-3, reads DSGVTQTPKHLITATGQRVTLRCSPRSGDLSVYWYQQSLDQGLQFLIQYYNGEERAKGNILERFSAQQFPDLHSELNLSSLELGDSALYFCASSAHNRDRDTIYFGEGSWLTVV.

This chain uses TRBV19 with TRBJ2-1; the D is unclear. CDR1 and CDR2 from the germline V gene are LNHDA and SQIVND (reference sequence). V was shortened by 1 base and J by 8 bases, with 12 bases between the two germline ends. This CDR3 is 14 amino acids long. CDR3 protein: CASSIGLVVDEQFF. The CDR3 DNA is TGTGCCAGTAGTATAGGGCTAGTCGTGGATGAGCAGTTCTTC. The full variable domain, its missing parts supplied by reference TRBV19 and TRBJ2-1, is DGGITQSPKYLFRKEGQNVTLSCEQNLNHDAMYWYRQDPGQGLRLIYYSQIVNDFQKGDIAEGYSVSREKKESFPLTVTSAQKNPTAFYLCASSIGLVVDEQFFGPGTRLTVL.

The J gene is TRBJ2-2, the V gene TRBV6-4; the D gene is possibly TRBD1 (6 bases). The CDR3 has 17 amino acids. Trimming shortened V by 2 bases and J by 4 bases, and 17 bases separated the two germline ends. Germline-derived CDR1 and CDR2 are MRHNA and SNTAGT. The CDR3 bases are TGTGCCAGCAGTGACCATCCAGGGGTGCAGGGCACCGGGGAGCTGTTTTTT. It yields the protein CASSDHPGVQGTGELFF.

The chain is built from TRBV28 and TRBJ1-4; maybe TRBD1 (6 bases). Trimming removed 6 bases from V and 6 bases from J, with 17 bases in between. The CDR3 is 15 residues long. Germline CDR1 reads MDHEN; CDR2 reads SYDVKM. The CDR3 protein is CASSLTGQPYEKLFF. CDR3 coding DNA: TGTGCCAGCAGCCTTACAGGGCAACCTTATGAAAAACTGTTTTTT.